The 2 T cell receptor beta chains presented below share a single source sample, sequenced in a study of beta chain features in type 1 diabetes. As every portion of the isolated RNA was reverse transcribed, the sequencing read expressed TCRB transcripts. Measured with immunoSEQ multiplex PCR; TCRdb has only the in-frame clones, and not every one. The table lists under 250,000 clones, approximately 11% of them singletons. The sequencing input was central memory CD4+ T cells from blood. These receptors originate from a man between 18 and 35 years old in good health.

The gene calls are TRBV5-5 and TRBJ2-5; D not resolved. The V end was cut by 0 bases, the J end by 5 bases, with 2 bases between. The germline CDR1 and CDR2 sequences are SGHKS and YYEKEE (reference sequence). CDR3 length equals 11 residues. The CDR3 DNA reads TGTGCCAGCAGCTTGGTTGAGACCCAGTACTTC. Amino acid sequence: CASSLVETQYF.

The chain is built from TRBV4-2 and TRBJ2-3; weak D call: TRBD2 (6 bases). The CDR3 spans 12 residues. The germline V gene has CDR1 LGHNA and CDR2 YNFKEQ. Deletions cut 4 bases from V and 4 bases from J, with 6 bases between. The CDR3 DNA is TGTGCCAGCAGCCGGGAGGCAGATACGCAGTATTTT. Protein: CASSREADTQYF.